These 21 T cell receptor beta chains came from one sample sequenced in a study of blood T cell repertoires in COVID-19. This table comes from immunoSEQ multiplex PCR, and its TCRdb copy is limited to in-frame clones, with some not included. The table includes 78,000 or so clones, about 91% detected once. Source material: peripheral blood. These receptors were taken from a woman in her forties or fifties with acute or convalescent COVID-19.

This clone was picked up many times. The chain employs TRBV14 and TRBJ2-7; 12 bases are a match to TRBD2. The CDR3 sequence is 16 residues long. Germline V lookup: CDR1 SGHDN, CDR2 FVKESK. V trimming: 3 bases; J trimming: 2 bases; junction bases outside the gene matches: 5. This chain's CDR3 is CASSQATSGGPYEQYF. In DNA form, the CDR3 reads TGTGCCAGCAGCCAGGCGACTAGCGGGGGACCCTACGAGCAGTACTTC.

The genes are TRBV19 and TRBJ2-7; D is perhaps TRBD1 (6 bases). CDR1 and CDR2 from the germline V gene are LNHDA and SQIVND (reference sequence). The V end was cut by 6 bases, the J end by 7 bases, with 10 bases between. The CDR3 extends over 11 amino acids. The CDR3 sequence: CASRYGTEQYF. As DNA, the CDR3 is TGTGCCAGTAGATACGGGACAGAGCAGTACTTC. Together with reference TRBV19 and TRBJ2-7, the CDR3 gives the full variable domain: DGGITQSPKYLFRKEGQNVTLSCEQNLNHDAMYWYRQDPGQGLRLIYYSQIVNDFQKGDIAEGYSVSREKKESFPLTVTSAQKNPTAFYLCASRYGTEQYFGPGTRLTVT.

V usage is TRBV12-3 or TRBV12-4 and J usage is TRBJ1-1, with D perhaps matching TRBD1 (5 bases). CDR3 size: 13 residues. V was trimmed by 3 bases and J by 11 bases, leaving 16 bases between them. The chain's CDR3 is CASSFREAYRAFF. The CDR3 DNA reads as TGTGCCAGCAGTTTCAGGGAAGCCTACAGGGCTTTCTTT.

The J gene is TRBJ1-1, the V gene TRBV7-2; perhaps TRBD1 as D (6 bases). The CDR3 covers 15 residues. Germline loops: CDR1 SGHTA, CDR2 FQGNSA. The V and J ends lost 3 bases and 0 bases respectively, with 11 bases between them. The CDR3 here is CASSFSGAMNTEAFF. CDR3 coding DNA: TGTGCCAGCAGCTTCTCAGGGGCGATGAACACTGAAGCTTTCTTT.

This sequence joins TRBV3-1 (or the pseudogene TRBV3-2) and TRBJ1-1, with TRBD1 as a possible D gene (5 bases). The CDR3 runs 13 residues. Germline lookup yields CDR1 LGHDT and CDR2 YNNKEL (reference sequence). V was shortened by 4 bases and J by 4 bases, with 10 bases between the two germline ends. CDR3 sequence reads: CASSLDSSTEAFF. In nucleotides, the CDR3 is TGTGCCAGCAGCCTTGACAGTTCCACTGAAGCTTTCTTT.

J is TRBJ1-1 and V is TRBV7-9; 7 positions match TRBD1. The V gene end was trimmed by 5 bases and the J gene end by 7 bases; junction bases not matched to a gene: 4. This CDR3 is built from 12 residues. Germline V gene lookup returns CDR1 SEHNR and CDR2 FQNEAQ (reference sequence). CDR3 coding DNA: TGTGCCAGCAGCCAGGGGGTCAGTGAAGCTTTCTTT. It encodes CASSQGVSEAFF.

The gene calls are TRBV21-1 and TRBJ2-3; TRBD2, the table's D call, was not compared with the DNA. TRBV21-1 is noted as a pseudogene. The CDR3 is 15 residues long. The DNA for the CDR3 is TGTGCCAACTTGAGACTAGCGGGACCCACAGATACGCAGTATTTT. Protein: CANLRLAGPTDTQYF.

The CDR3 DNA follows: TGTGCCAGCAGCGCGAGACAGGGAGGTCAGCCCCAGCATTTT. Amino acids: CASSARQGGQPQHF. V usage is TRBV7-2 and J usage is TRBJ1-5, with TRBD1 matching over 7 bases. The J segment lost 6 bases and the V segment lost 5 bases, leaving 7 bases of the junction unmatched. The CDR3 sequence is 14 residues long. Germline V gene data show CDR1 as SGHTA and CDR2 as FQGNSA.

The chain uses TRBV18 and TRBJ1-1, with 8 bases fitting TRBD1. The trim removed 2 bases at V and 4 bases at J, leaving 6 bases unmatched. This CDR3 has 15 residues. Germline V gene lookup returns CDR1 KGHSH and CDR2 LQKENI. CDR3 bases: TGTGCCAGCTCACCAACGACAGGGGCGGGCACTGAAGCTTTCTTT. As protein: CASSPTTGAGTEAFF.

The CDR3 nucleotides are TGTGCCAGCAGCAAACGGACTAGCGGAAAAGATACGCAGTATTTT. Encoded protein: CASSKRTSGKDTQYF. J is TRBJ2-3 and V is TRBV3-1 (or the pseudogene TRBV3-2); TRBD2 agrees at 10 bases. Trimming took 5 bases from V and 5 from J; bases not matched to a gene: 7. The CDR3 is 15 amino acids. Germline CDR1 reads LGHDT; CDR2 reads YNNKEL (reference sequence).

The chain recombines TRBV11-2 with TRBJ1-1; D is unresolved. Trimming stripped 8 bases from V and 3 bases from J, with 25 bases between. CDR1 is SGHAT and CDR2 is FQNNGV in the germline V gene. This CDR3 is 17 amino acids long. The CDR3 DNA sequence: TGTGCCAGCCGTCCCCACTCAGACCTAAGAACAGACACTGAAGCTTTCTTT. This codes for CASRPHSDLRTDTEAFF.

This clone was seen many times. The chain is built from TRBV27 and TRBJ1-5; 11 bases match TRBD1. The CDR3 is 15 residues long. Germline-derived CDR1 and CDR2 are MNHEY and SMNVEV (reference sequence). V lost 6 bases and J lost 7; bases outside the gene matches: 8. CDR3 region: CASRPDRGRWQPQHF. The CDR3 DNA reads as TGTGCCAGCAGGCCGGACAGGGGGCGTTGGCAGCCCCAGCATTTT.

V and J are TRBV6-4 and TRBJ1-2, with a weak D call TRBD1 (5 bases). The CDR3 runs to 15 residues. The V and J ends lost 0 bases and 8 bases respectively, with 16 bases between them. Germline V gene lookup returns CDR1 MRHNA and CDR2 SNTAGT. In DNA form, the CDR3 reads TGTGCCAGCAGTGACTCGGGGGAGGACCCTCCGGGCTACACCTTC. Amino acids: CASSDSGEDPPGYTF.

CDR3 coding DNA: TGTGCCAGCAGCCCTCGGGGCGGGACCTACGAGCAGTACTTC. This codes for CASSPRGGTYEQYF. V and J are TRBV28 and TRBJ2-7; weak D call: TRBD2 (6 bases). The CDR3 is 14 amino acids. Trimming left V 6 bases short and J 2 bases short, with 14 bases between. CDR1 MDHEN and CDR2 SYDVKM come from the germline V gene. The full variable domain, completed using reference TRBV28 and TRBJ2-7, is DVKVTQSSRYLVKRTGEKVFLECVQDMDHENMFWYRQDPGLGLRLIYFSYDVKMKEKGDIPEGYSVSREKKERFSLILESASTNQTSMYLCASSPRGGTYEQYFGPGTRLTVT.

This chain uses TRBV5-1 with TRBJ1-1; 8 bases align to TRBD1. The V gene end was trimmed by 4 bases and the J gene end by 4 bases; junction bases not matched to a gene: 6. From germline, CDR1 is SGHRS and CDR2 YFSETQ. The CDR3 runs to 14 residues. CDR3 DNA: TGCGCCAGCAGCGTGGACAGGGTGAGCACTGAAGCTTTCTTT. It is translated as CASSVDRVSTEAFF.

This clone has more than one count but fewer than ten. The genes are TRBV28 and TRBJ1-2; D gene uncertain. Deletions cut 6 bases from V and 7 bases from J, with 9 bases between. The germline V gene has CDR1 MDHEN and CDR2 SYDVKM. This CDR3 spans 11 amino acids. Written as DNA, the CDR3 is TGTGCCAGCAGCCGCCTAAGTGGCTACACCTTC. As protein: CASSRLSGYTF.

CDR3 in amino acids: CASSQFLNYGYTF. The CDR3 DNA reads TGTGCCAGCAGTCAGTTTTTAAACTATGGCTACACCTTC. The chain uses TRBV6-5 and TRBJ1-2; no clear D gene. V lost 5 bases and J lost 2, with 9 bases in between. Germline CDR1 is MNHEY and CDR2 is SVGAGI. CDR3 length: 13 amino acids.

The chain links TRBV9 to TRBJ1-2; D might be TRBD1 (5 bases). The CDR3 loop spans 16 amino acids. The V gene lost 0 bases and the J gene lost 1 base, with 13 bases spanning the gap. Per the germline V gene, CDR1 is SGDLS and CDR2 is YYNGEE. The chain's CDR3 is CASSVGPGRDNYGYTF. CDR3 nucleotide sequence: TGTGCCAGCAGCGTAGGTCCAGGGAGGGATAACTATGGCTACACCTTC. The variable domain in full, completed from reference TRBV9 and TRBJ1-2, reads DSGVTQTPKHLITATGQRVTLRCSPRSGDLSVYWYQQSLDQGLQFLIQYYNGEERAKGNILERFSAQQFPDLHSELNLSSLELGDSALYFCASSVGPGRDNYGYTFGSGTRLTVV.

The rearrangement uses TRBV6-2 or TRBV6-3 and TRBJ2-7, with 8 bases lining up with TRBD1. Trimming at V came to 2 bases and at J to 3 bases, leaving 6 bases not matched to a gene. The CDR3 is made up of 15 amino acids. Per the germline V gene, CDR1 is MNHEY and CDR2 is SVGEGT. CDR3 region: CASSYRAGGSYEQYF. CDR3 coding DNA: TGTGCCAGCAGTTACAGGGCAGGGGGCAGCTACGAGCAGTACTTC.

The chain employs TRBV11-3 and TRBJ1-1, with D possibly being TRBD1 (5 bases). Germline CDR1 reads SGHNT; CDR2 reads YENEEA. V lost 0 bases, J lost 7 bases, and 9 bases lay in between. The CDR3 is 13 residues long. CDR3 amino acids: CASSLDTGDEAFF. As DNA, the CDR3 is TGTGCCAGCAGCTTAGACACAGGTGATGAAGCTTTCTTT.

The rearrangement links TRBV3-1 (or the pseudogene TRBV3-2) to TRBJ1-5, with D possibly matching TRBD1 (6 bases). There are 14 residues in the CDR3. Germline V gene lookup returns CDR1 LGHDT and CDR2 YNNKEL (reference sequence). The V end was cut by 4 bases, the J end by 6 bases, with 13 bases between. CDR3 region: CASSLSRGSQPQHF. The CDR3, as DNA: TGTGCCAGCAGCCTCTCTAGGGGGAGTCAGCCCCAGCATTTT.